Sequencing of this TCR beta chain was carried out in a study of glioma-infiltrating T cells. The CDR3 sequence is 14 residues long. Germline V gives CDR1 SEHNR, CDR2 FQNEAQ (reference sequence). V shed 7 bases, J shed 5 bases, and the junction held 10 bases outside the gene matches. TCR alpha and beta CDR3 regions were amplified from RNA using iRepertoire nested multiplex PCR. TCRdb ran MiXCR on the multiplex PCR reads and lists one entry per CDR3 protein. The table lists around 100,000 distinct CDR3 sequences, around 28% of them singletons, with 40% to 45% in the top ten. The sample was glioma tissue, nonneoplastic brain tissue, or PBMCs (not recorded which). The rearrangement uses TRBV7-9 and TRBJ2-5; 7 bases line up with TRBD2. This receptor was taken from a human donor with low-grade glioma or glioblastoma, undergoing nonglioma brain surgery, or in good health (not recorded which). The CDR3: CASNPSGGAETQYF. The CDR3, as DNA: TGTGCCAGCAATCCGTCGGGGGGTGCGGAGACCCAGTACTTC.